These 29 T cell receptor beta chains share one sample of origin, sequenced in a study of blood T cells in healthy people across ages. PCR was performed a second time for roughly 7 to 11 cycles using a sample-barcoded 5' primer and a J-beta primer mix. TCRdb re-called the 5' RACE reads with MiXCR, one entry per CDR3 protein. The sample lists approximately 1,700,000 distinct CDR3 sequences, roughly two fifths occurring once. The sequencing input was blood. The receptor set was obtained from a human donor in good health.

This chain joins TRBV11-2 and TRBJ2-3; possibly TRBD2 for D (6 bases). Germline V gene lookup returns CDR1 SGHAT and CDR2 FQNNGV. Trimming removed 3 bases from V and 2 bases from J, with 9 bases in between. This CDR3 spans 14 amino acids. This CDR3 is CASSFPGVTDTQYF. CDR3 DNA sequence: TGTGCCAGCAGCTTTCCGGGGGTCACAGATACGCAGTATTTT.

This clonotype was seen just once. The chain couples TRBV4-1 to TRBJ2-7; TRBD2 matches at 9 bases. The J segment lost 0 bases and the V segment lost 4 bases, leaving 13 bases of the junction unmatched. The germline V gene encodes CDR1 MGHRA and CDR2 YSYEKL. This CDR3 has 18 residues. The chain's CDR3 is CASSPVDMGLARSYEQYF. The CDR3 DNA reads TGCGCCAGCAGCCCTGTGGATATGGGACTAGCCCGCTCCTACGAGCAGTACTTC.

The table lists this clonotype with a few counts. The genes are TRBV27 and TRBJ2-1, with 11 bases matching TRBD2. J was trimmed by 8 bases and V by 4 bases; bases with no gene match: 7. This CDR3 contains 15 residues. The V gene's germline CDR1 is MNHEY and CDR2 SMNVEV (reference sequence). This CDR3 reads CASSSLAGGLDEQFF. CDR3 coding DNA: TGTGCCAGCAGTTCCTTAGCGGGGGGGTTGGATGAGCAGTTCTTC.

The chain has TRBV15 and TRBJ1-2; D remains unclear. CDR1 is LNHNV and CDR2 is YYDKDF in the germline V gene (reference sequence). Trimming took 0 bases from V and 8 from J, leaving 13 bases between them. The CDR3 loop spans 14 amino acids. The CDR3 loop reads CATSRDKGSRGYTF. The CDR3 bases are TGTGCCACCAGCAGAGATAAGGGCTCGCGGGGCTACACCTTC.

V and J are TRBV29-1 and TRBJ2-1; TRBD1 might be the D (6 bases). The V and J ends lost 4 bases and 13 bases respectively, with 23 bases between them. Germline V lookup: CDR1 SQVTM, CDR2 ANQGSEA. CDR3 length: 14 residues. CDR3 loop: CSVGWNRAWETQFF. CDR3 bases: TGCAGCGTTGGTTGGAACAGGGCTTGGGAGACCCAGTTCTTC.

The gene calls are TRBV5-6 and TRBJ2-7, with no clear D. Germline CDR1 SGHDT, CDR2 YYEEEE. CDR3 length: 13 amino acids. Trimming took 3 bases from V and 0 from J, leaving 7 bases between them. The CDR3 loop is CASSSTISYEQYF. CDR3 nucleotide sequence: TGTGCCAGCAGCTCCACTATCTCCTACGAGCAGTACTTC.

A note on this clonotype: This clone may be a read error of a much larger clone one base away. The chain's CDR3 is CAGSYTRDYEQYF. In nucleotides, the CDR3 is TGTGCCGGCAGTTACACAAGAGACTACGAGCAGTACTTC. The rearrangement uses TRBV6-6 and TRBJ2-5; D gene unclear. Gene TRBJ2-7 matches the end of the DNA better, so the J call may be wrong. Germline lookup yields CDR1 MNHNY and CDR2 SVGAGI (reference sequence). The CDR3 runs to 13 residues.

Comment on this clonotype: Germline and junction disagree at one end, which may indicate a read error. The rearrangement joins TRBV28 to TRBJ2-3; D might be TRBD1 (5 bases). CDR3 length: 15 residues. Germline V CDR1 and CDR2: MDHEN, SYDVKM. CDR3 coding DNA: TGTGCCAGCAGCCGGTTCACAGGAATTACAGATACGCGGTATTTT. This sequence encodes CASSRFTGITDTRYF.

The rearrangement joins TRBV5-5 to TRBJ1-4, with D possibly matching TRBD1 (5 bases). Germline V gives CDR1 SGHKS, CDR2 YYEKEE (reference sequence). V lost 1 base, J lost 6 bases, and 13 bases lay in between. The CDR3 contains 15 residues. CDR3 protein: CASSLSRQTDEKLFF. The CDR3 nucleotides read TGTGCCAGCAGCTTGAGTAGACAGACTGATGAAAAACTGTTTTTT. Drawing the rest from reference TRBV5-5 and TRBJ1-4, the complete variable domain is DAGVTQSPTHLIKTRGQQVTLRCSPISGHKSVSWYQQVLGQGPQFIFQYYEKEERGRGNFPDRFSARQFPNYSSELNVNALLLGDSALYLCASSLSRQTDEKLFFGSGTQLSVL.

This sequence joins TRBV7-2 and TRBJ2-1; TRBD1 might be the D (5 bases). The length of the CDR3 is 20 residues. Germline CDR1 is SGHTA and CDR2 is FQGNSA. Trimming removed 5 bases at V and 0 bases at J, with 26 bases between. The CDR3 sequence is CASSPRFGRLVGRSYNEQFF. CDR3 sequence (DNA): TGTGCCAGCAGCCCGCGCTTCGGGCGGTTGGTGGGGCGCTCCTACAATGAGCAGTTCTTC.

This clonotype was recorded a few times. The chain carries TRBV5-1 and TRBJ2-3; the D is unclear. V shed 4 bases and J shed 0 bases, with 9 bases lying between them. CDR1 is SGHRS, CDR2 YFSETQ, per germline. The CDR3 runs to 14 residues. The CDR3 loop reads CASSPDASTDTQYF. CDR3 DNA: TGCGCCAGCAGCCCTGACGCTAGCACAGATACGCAGTATTTT.

V and J are TRBV7-9 and TRBJ1-1; D gene unclear. V gave up 3 bases and J gave up 3 bases, with 8 bases separating them. The length of the CDR3 is 13 residues. Germline-derived CDR1 and CDR2 are SEHNR and FQNEAQ (reference sequence). The CDR3 here is CASSFSKDTEAFF. In DNA, the CDR3 is TGTGCCAGCAGCTTTTCGAAGGACACTGAAGCTTTCTTT.

This clonotype was recorded a few times. The J gene is TRBJ2-7, the V gene TRBV4-2; a possible D gene is TRBD2 (6 bases). The ends were cut back, 2 bases at V and 2 bases at J, with 19 bases in the middle. The CDR3 contains 17 residues. Looked up from germline, CDR1 is LGHNA and CDR2 is YNFKEQ. The CDR3 DNA is TGTGCCAGCAGCCAACCTTCCCCGGGACTTGGGACCTACGAGCAGTACTTC. Amino acids: CASSQPSPGLGTYEQYF.

Only a few counts were recorded for this clonotype. The J gene is TRBJ1-4, the V gene TRBV7-2; D gene ambiguous. Germline loops: CDR1 SGHTA, CDR2 FQGNSA. V was clipped by 0 bases and J by 0 bases, with 11 bases between them. The CDR3 extends over 17 amino acids. The CDR3 DNA reads as TGTGCCAGCAGCTTAGCGCCTGTTCGTCCAACTAATGAAAAACTGTTTTTT. This encodes CASSLAPVRPTNEKLFF.

This chain connects TRBV28 to TRBJ2-1; 10 bases fit TRBD1. Germline V lookup: CDR1 MDHEN, CDR2 SYDVKM. The CDR3 spans 17 residues. V lost 5 bases and J lost 1; bases outside the gene matches: 8. The CDR3 DNA follows: TGTGCCAGCAGTGGCTCAGAGGGACAGGGGTCCTACAATGAGCAGTTCTTC. This gives the protein CASSGSEGQGSYNEQFF.

CDR3 sequence reads: CASKLRNEQFF. As DNA, the CDR3 is TGTGCCAGCAAGCTTCGGAATGAGCAGTTCTTC. V gene TRBV7-9 combines with J gene TRBJ2-1; unclear D gene. V lost 7 bases to trimming and J lost 7 bases, with 8 bases between them. Germline V lookup: CDR1 SEHNR, CDR2 FQNEAQ (reference sequence). This CDR3 has 11 residues.

Here the CDR3 reads CASSLELGGGGYEQYF. As DNA, the CDR3 is TGTGCCAGCAGCTTAGAATTGGGAGGGGGTGGATACGAGCAGTACTTC. The chain uses TRBV7-6 and TRBJ2-7, with TRBD2 as a possible D gene (7 bases). V was pared by 1 base and J by 4 bases, with 17 bases between. Germline values: CDR1 SGHVS, CDR2 FNYEAQ. This CDR3 comprises 16 residues. The variable domain in full, with the rest retrieved from reference TRBV7-6 and TRBJ2-7, is GAGVSQSPRYKVTKRGQDVALRCDPISGHVSLYWYRQALGQGPEFLTYFNYEAQQDKSGLPNDRFSAERPEGSISTLTIQRTEQRDSAMYRCASSLELGGGGYEQYFGPGTRLTVT.

The rearrangement uses TRBV6-1 and TRBJ2-6; 11 bases fit TRBD2. The V segment lost 8 bases and the J segment 1 base; nucleotides outside the gene matches: 13. CDR1 and CDR2 (germline): MNHNS, SASEGT. This CDR3 spans 19 amino acids. In DNA, the CDR3 is TGTGCCAGCTTGGGACGGCGACTAGCGGGGCATTCTGGGGCCAACGTCCTGACTTTC. Its protein is CASLGRRLAGHSGANVLTF.

The chain recombines TRBV4-2 with TRBJ2-5; 7 bases are a match to TRBD2. The CDR3 contains 16 residues. The V gene's germline CDR1 is LGHNA and CDR2 YNFKEQ. V was pared by 3 bases and J by 1 base, with 8 bases of the junction left unmatched. CDR3 sequence (DNA): TGTGCCAGCAGCCAGCGGGGGAGACGGGGCCAAGAGACCCAGTACTTC. Its protein is CASSQRGRRGQETQYF.

The gene calls are TRBV20-1 and TRBJ1-2; 8 bases agree with TRBD1. Germline CDR1 reads DFQATT; CDR2 reads SNEGSKA (reference sequence). The CDR3 spans 14 residues. J was trimmed by 2 bases and V by 4 bases; bases with no gene match: 6. CDR3 amino acids: CSANPAGGNYGYTF. For the CDR3, the DNA is TGCAGTGCTAACCCGGCAGGGGGCAACTATGGCTACACCTTC.

There are many counts of this clonotype. The chain carries TRBV12-3 or TRBV12-4 and TRBJ2-5; D remains ambiguous. This CDR3 region has 13 residues. Trimming shortened V by 3 bases and J by 2 bases, and 7 bases separated the two germline ends. DNA for the CDR3: TGTGCCAGCAGTTTTTGGCAGCAAGAGACCCAGTACTTC. Protein: CASSFWQQETQYF.

V usage is TRBV7-3 and J usage is TRBJ2-1; 8 positions agree with TRBD2. Germline trimming cut 5 bases from V and 6 bases from J; bases unmatched to any gene: 6. Germline V gene data show CDR1 as SGHTA and CDR2 as FQGTGA. The CDR3 is 14 residues long. DNA for the CDR3: TGTGCCAGCAGCGACGGGAGGGCCCTCAATGAGCAGTTCTTC. Its protein is CASSDGRALNEQFF.

This clonotype was seen only a few times. Mismatch with germline at one junction end may stem from a read error. This chain uses TRBV19 with TRBJ2-7, with 7 bases lining up with TRBD2. Germline CDR1 LNHDA, CDR2 SQIVND (reference sequence). CDR3 length: 16 amino acids. The CDR3 DNA is TGTGCCAATAGTATAGAGCTAGCGGATTTCTCCTACGAGCAGTACTTC. Residues: CANSIELADFSYEQYF.

This chain joins TRBV12-3 or TRBV12-4 and TRBJ1-1; 9 nucleotides line up with TRBD1. Trimming at V came to 3 bases and at J to 5 bases, leaving 4 bases not matched to a gene. CDR3 size: 14 residues. The DNA of the CDR3 is TGTGCCAGCAGTTTCCGGGACAGGGATACTGAAGCTTTCTTT. This gives the protein CASSFRDRDTEAFF.

This rearrangement joins TRBV7-9 to TRBJ2-1; TRBD1 agrees at 9 bases. Germline loops: CDR1 SEHNR, CDR2 FQNEAQ (reference sequence). The junction had 10 bases not matched to a gene; V was cut back by 6 bases and J by 7 bases. CDR3 length equals 15 residues. CDR3 in amino acids: CASSPMSGTGNEQFF. CDR3 DNA sequence: TGTGCCAGCAGTCCCATGTCCGGGACAGGGAATGAGCAGTTCTTC.

This clonotype was observed a few times. The rearrangement links TRBV20-1 to TRBJ2-7; TRBD2 agrees at 11 bases. The DNA end favors TRBJ2-5, so the J call may be wrong. The germline V gene has CDR1 DFQATT and CDR2 SNEGSKA (reference sequence). The CDR3 length is 15 residues. The CDR3: CSATIPLAGEETQYF. CDR3 DNA sequence: TGCAGTGCTACTATACCACTAGCGGGGGAAGAGACCCAGTACTTC.

The chain employs TRBV7-8 and TRBJ2-3, with D possibly being TRBD2 (5 bases). Germline assignment: CDR1 SGHVS and CDR2 FQNEAQ. The CDR3 sequence is 18 residues long. V lost 3 bases and J lost 2, with 21 bases in between. The CDR3 DNA follows: TGTGCCAGCAGCTTCGATTCGGTCCCCGGGGTATTCACAGATACGCAGTATTTT. Protein: CASSFDSVPGVFTDTQYF. Drawing the rest from reference TRBV7-8 and TRBJ2-3, the complete variable domain is GAGVSQSPRYKVAKRGQDVALRCDPISGHVSLFWYQQALGQGPEFLTYFQNEAQLDKSGLPSDRFFAERPEGSVSTLKIQRTQQEDSAVYLCASSFDSVPGVFTDTQYFGPGTRLTVL.

This clonotype was detected a few times. This chain uses TRBV15 with TRBJ2-3, with D tentatively TRBD2 (5 bases). The CDR3 covers 15 residues. V gave up 0 bases and J gave up 4 bases, with 11 bases separating them. CDR1 is LNHNV, CDR2 YYDKDF, per germline (reference sequence). CDR3 in DNA: TGTGCCACCAGCAGAGATCGGGGTGACGCAGATACGCAGTATTTT. Its protein product is CATSRDRGDADTQYF. Based on the CDR3 plus reference TRBV15 and TRBJ2-3, the full variable domain is DAMVIQNPRYQVTQFGKPVTLSCSQTLNHNVMYWYQQKSSQAPKLLFHYYDKDFNNEADTPDNFQSRRPNTSFCFLDIRSPGLGDTAMYLCATSRDRGDADTQYFGPGTRLTVL.

Remarks on this clonotype: Germline is not matched at one junction end, which may reflect a read error. The V call is TRBV27, the J call TRBJ2-2; tentatively, D is TRBD1 (6 bases). The CDR3 consists of 17 residues. Per germline, CDR1 MNHEY and CDR2 SMNVEV (reference sequence). CDR3 region: CASSSTGNRVGTGELFF. DNA for the CDR3: TGCGCCAGCAGTTCCACGGGGAACAGGGTGGGCACCGGGGAGCTGTTTTTT.